These 10 T cell receptor beta chains came from one sample sequenced in a study of shared clonotypes between healthy human individuals. Assay: immunoSEQ multiplex PCR; the TCRdb copy retains only in-frame clones and omits some. The sample has roughly 2.2 million clones, about nine tenths seen once; the top ten hold 0.3% to 0.45%. The sequencing sample was made of naive CD4+ T cells from PBMCs. Subset reported: CD45RA+ positively selected. The receptors come from a young man in good health. Some clones in this sample may be carry-over from other donors' samples.

For the CDR3, the DNA is TGTGCCTGGAGCCCTAGGGGCCGCACAGATACGCAGTATTTT. Protein: CAWSPRGRTDTQYF. The chain uses TRBV30 and TRBJ2-3; maybe TRBD1 (5 bases). The CDR3 is 14 amino acids. The V gene lost 3 bases and the J gene lost 1 base, with 11 bases spanning the gap. Germline assignment: CDR1 GTSNPN and CDR2 SVGIG (reference sequence).

The V call is TRBV7-2, the J call TRBJ2-7, with 7 bases aligning to TRBD2. The trim removed 1 base at V and 3 bases at J, leaving 9 bases unmatched. Per the germline V gene, CDR1 is SGHTA and CDR2 is FQGNSA. The CDR3 is 16 amino acids. The chain's CDR3 is CASSLVPAGVLYEQYF. DNA of the CDR3: TGTGCCAGCAGCTTAGTCCCTGCGGGGGTCCTCTACGAGCAGTACTTC. The whole variable domain, filled in from reference TRBV7-2 and TRBJ2-7, reads GAGVSQSPSNKVTEKGKDVELRCDPISGHTALYWYRQSLGQGLEFLIYFQGNSAPDKSGLPSDRFSAERTGGSVSTLTIQRTQQEDSAVYLCASSLVPAGVLYEQYFGPGTRLTVT.

This rearrangement joins TRBV11-2 to TRBJ2-7; D is perhaps TRBD1 or TRBD2 (5 bases each). The CDR3 has 16 residues. CDR1 is SGHAT, CDR2 FQNNGV, per germline. Trimming pared 1 base from V and 7 bases from J, leaving 20 bases between. This CDR3 is CASSLAGAGTPFEQYF. The CDR3 nucleotides are TGTGCCAGCAGCTTAGCCGGGGCCGGGACGCCTTTTGAGCAGTACTTC. The whole variable domain, filled in from reference TRBV11-2 and TRBJ2-7, reads EAGVAQSPRYKIIEKRQSVAFWCNPISGHATLYWYQQILGQGPKLLIQFQNNGVVDDSQLPKDRFSAERLKGVDSTLKIQPAKLEDSAVYLCASSLAGAGTPFEQYFGPGTRLTVT.

This sequence joins TRBV10-3 and TRBJ2-1; D gene unclear. Germline V CDR1 and CDR2: ENHRY, SYGVKD. Trimming took off 0 bases at V and 5 bases at J, with 8 bases between the two ends. The CDR3 sequence is 14 residues long. The CDR3 coding sequence is TGTGCCATCAGTGAGTCTGGCAGCGACAATGAGCAGTTCTTC. It encodes CAISESGSDNEQFF.

The gene calls are TRBV7-2 and TRBJ2-3; 9 bases agree with TRBD2. V dropped 3 bases and J dropped 5; count of bases not matched to a gene: 12. This CDR3 spans 17 amino acids. CDR1 SGHTA and CDR2 FQGNSA come from the germline V gene. The CDR3 sequence is CASSLIAGVGMEDTQYF. The CDR3 coding sequence is TGTGCCAGCAGCTTGATAGCGGGAGTGGGGATGGAAGATACGCAGTATTTT.

V and J are TRBV5-1 and TRBJ2-5; D remains unclear. This CDR3 has 14 residues. Germline assignment: CDR1 SGHRS and CDR2 YFSETQ. The ends were cut back, 7 bases at V and 2 bases at J, with 15 bases in the middle. CDR3 bases: TGCGCCAGCTCCCATTTTCTCGAGCAAGAGACCCAGTACTTC. Protein product: CASSHFLEQETQYF. Complete variable domain (other parts from reference TRBV5-1 and TRBJ2-5): KAGVTQTPRYLIKTRGQQVTLSCSPISGHRSVSWYQQTPGQGLQFLFEYFSETQRNKGNFPGRFSGRQFSNSRSEMNVSTLELGDSALYLCASSHFLEQETQYFGPGTRLLVL.

The V and J genes are TRBV5-4 and TRBJ1-4; D remains ambiguous. CDR1 and CDR2 from the germline V gene are SGHNT and YYREEE (reference sequence). The CDR3 sequence is 11 residues long. V was trimmed by 0 bases and J by 7 bases, leaving 1 base between them. CDR3: CASSLGEKLFF. As DNA, the CDR3 is TGTGCCAGCAGCTTGGGTGAAAAACTGTTTTTT.

The chain recombines TRBV7-9 with TRBJ2-7, with 8 bases fitting TRBD1. V trimming: 5 bases; J trimming: 1 base; junction bases outside the gene matches: 10. CDR1 and CDR2 from the germline V gene are SEHNR and FQNEAQ (reference sequence). There are 16 residues in the CDR3. The CDR3 region is CASSHLDRAVSYEQYF. CDR3 coding DNA: TGTGCCAGCAGCCATCTGGACAGGGCCGTGTCCTACGAGCAGTACTTC.

As to this clone: Other nucleotide sequences in the sample specify the same CDR3. The V call is TRBV7-9, the J call TRBJ2-3, with 7 bases identical to TRBD2. Trimming took 3 bases from V and 1 from J; bases not matched to a gene: 1. The CDR3 is 14 amino acids. CDR1 and CDR2 (germline): SEHNR, FQNEAQ (reference sequence). The CDR3 is CASSFAGGTDTQYF. The CDR3 DNA is TGTGCCAGCAGCTTCGCGGGAGGCACAGATACGCAGTATTTT. Variable domain in full (rest from reference TRBV7-9 and TRBJ2-3): DTGVSQNPRHKITKRGQNVTFRCDPISEHNRLYWYRQTLGQGPEFLTYFQNEAQLEKSRLLSDRFSAERPKGSFSTLEIQRTEQGDSAMYLCASSFAGGTDTQYFGPGTRLTVL.

V gene TRBV6-6 combines with J gene TRBJ1-2, with no clear D. The V and J ends lost 5 bases and 8 bases respectively, with 21 bases between them. Germline CDR1 MNHNY, CDR2 SVGAGI (reference sequence). The CDR3 loop spans 15 amino acids. The CDR3 DNA reads TGTGCCAGCAGTCCCGACGGACTGTCTGGTTTCGGCTACACCTTC. Translating it yields CASSPDGLSGFGYTF.